This note documents a single TCR beta chain sequence. Its specificity is unknown. The sample originates from a study of T cells after yellow fever vaccination. Study-wide context: Preparation of fractions with low cell numbers was performed using SMART-Seq v4 Ultra Low Input.

With 3 bases clipped from V and 0 bases from J, the junction kept 5 bases outside the gene matches. This CDR3 has 16 residues. Germline V lookup: CDR1 SGHRS, CDR2 YFSETQ. In TCRdb, the 5' RACE reads were re-called with MiXCR into one record per CDR3 protein. Of fewer than 150,000 distinct CDR3 sequences listed, 7.2% are singletons. Findings of the study overall: From the bulk population, abundant clonotypes could contaminate and appear within FACS-sorted repertoires. Weaker overall was a secondary response that nonetheless peaked faster, on day 5 versus 15. Reappearing after the booster were most of the clones from primary vaccination (roughly 96% CD4, around 90% CD8).

This material consisted of CD4+ T cells sorted from PBMCs, taken approximately 40 days after the first yellow fever vaccination. This chain joins TRBV5-1 and TRBJ2-3; 9 nucleotides agree with TRBD1. This receptor was obtained from a man aged 18 to 29 who received the YFV17D yellow fever vaccine. CDR3 in DNA: TGCGCCAGCAGCTGGACAGGGGACTTTAGCACAGATACGCAGTATTTT. This translates into CASSWTGDFSTDTQYF.